The 6 T cell receptor beta chains listed next were all sequenced from one sample in a study of blood T cell repertoires in COVID-19 (dated by TCRdb to the early 2020s). Library creation used the immunoSEQ multiplex PCR assay. TCRdb mirrors the immuneACCESS table, restricted to in-frame sequences. Some clones are absent from its copies; in checked studies, under half trace to an unresolved V gene, and the reason for the others is unknown. The sample table shows about 75,000 clones, and less than 85% are seen once. Approximately 5% of the sample comes from the top ten. Material for sequencing was peripheral blood. These receptors originate from an elderly woman with active or convalescent COVID-19.

The chain uses TRBV7-3 and TRBJ2-5; 9 bases are shared with TRBD1. This CDR3 contains 16 residues. The V gene's germline CDR1 is SGHTA and CDR2 FQGTGA. Germline trimming cut 1 base from V and 5 bases from J; bases unmatched to any gene: 8. CDR3 sequence: CASSLNGQGYRETQYF. CDR3 nucleotide sequence: TGTGCCAGCAGCTTAAATGGACAGGGGTATCGGGAGACCCAGTACTTC.

This clone was detected only a few times. V gene TRBV2 combines with J gene TRBJ1-6; 8 positions match TRBD1. The CDR3 sequence is 15 residues long. Trimming at V came to 5 bases and at J to 6 bases, leaving 6 bases not matched to a gene. Germline V gene data show CDR1 as SNHLY and CDR2 as FYNNEI. The CDR3 region is CASSPGTGPNSPLHF. CDR3 nucleotides: TGTGCCAGCAGTCCCGGGACAGGCCCTAATTCACCCCTCCACTTT.

The rearrangement uses TRBV6-2 or TRBV6-3 and TRBJ2-2; D might be TRBD2 (6 bases). This CDR3 contains 16 residues. Germline loops: CDR1 MNHEY, CDR2 SVGEGT. The germline V and J ends were trimmed by 5 bases and 1 base, with 14 bases remaining between them. The CDR3 DNA is TGTGCCAGCAGTACCCGAGGAGCGGGGAACACCGGGGAGCTGTTTTTT. Amino acids: CASSTRGAGNTGELFF.

J is TRBJ2-4 and V is TRBV5-1, with 7 bases aligning to TRBD1. Germline V gene data show CDR1 as SGHRS and CDR2 as YFSETQ. There are 15 residues in the CDR3. The ends lost 2 bases at V and 3 bases at J; junction bases unmatched: 5. CDR3 amino acids: CASSLAGGDKNIQYF. For the CDR3, the DNA is TGCGCCAGCAGCTTAGCAGGGGGAGACAAAAACATTCAGTACTTC.

The chain has TRBV27 and TRBJ2-7, with TRBD1 matching over 7 bases. The CDR3 spans 12 residues. Trimming at V came to 8 bases and at J to 2 bases, leaving 3 bases not matched to a gene. From germline, CDR1 is MNHEY and CDR2 SMNVEV (reference sequence). The CDR3 reads CASGDRAYEQYF. The DNA for the CDR3 is TGTGCCAGCGGAGACAGGGCCTACGAGCAGTACTTC.

The CDR3 DNA reads as TGTGCCAGCAGCGCGGACAGGGTATTGGAGCAGTTCTTC. Protein: CASSADRVLEQFF. This chain connects TRBV7-2 to TRBJ2-1, with TRBD1 matching over 8 bases. The V segment lost 5 bases and the J segment 10 bases; nucleotides outside the gene matches: 7. CDR1 and CDR2 (germline): SGHTA, FQGNSA. The CDR3 length is 13 residues.